These 19 T cell receptor beta chains originate from one sample sequenced in a study of T cells in Graves' hyperthyroidism and ophthalmopathy. The investigators amplified TCR beta CDR3 regions from RNA transcripts. The primer set for the first-round RT-PCR of the TCR CDR3 was HTBI. MiXCR, run by TCRdb on the multiplex PCR reads, gives a single entry per CDR3 protein. The data contain roughly 500,000 distinct CDR3 sequences, 46% of them singletons. Sequencing was done on a sample of peripheral blood or thyroid tissue (not recorded which). All receptors come from an adult woman with Graves' disease, either hyperthyroidism or ophthalmopathy (not recorded which).

J is TRBJ1-4 and V is TRBV29-1, with 8 bases matching TRBD1. V lost 8 bases, J lost 7 bases, and 15 bases stayed unmatched. The CDR3 consists of 15 residues. Per germline, CDR1 SQVTM and CDR2 ANQGSEA. The CDR3 region has the DNA TGCAGCTTAGCTAGGGGAGGACAGGGCACTGAAAAACTGTTTTTT. Residues: CSLARGGQGTEKLFF.

This sequence joins TRBV20-1 and TRBJ1-2, with a possible D match to TRBD1 (5 bases). This CDR3 contains 15 residues. Trimming took 5 bases from V and 6 from J, leaving 22 bases between them. CDR1 and CDR2 from the germline V gene are DFQATT and SNEGSKA (reference sequence). The CDR3 protein is CSAETGTRVYDGYTF. CDR3 bases: TGCAGTGCTGAGACCGGGACTAGGGTCTACGATGGCTACACCTTC.

The rearrangement links TRBV29-1 to TRBJ2-3; 9 bases agree with TRBD2. The CDR3 extends over 15 amino acids. Germline V gene lookup returns CDR1 SQVTM and CDR2 ANQGSEA. V was clipped by 6 bases and J by 6 bases; unmatched bases: 13. The DNA of the CDR3 is TGCAGCGTCCTTAGCGGGAGTTCCCGAGCGGATACGCAGTATTTT. Translation gives CSVLSGSSRADTQYF.

The table lists this clonotype with a few counts. V and J are TRBV12-3 or TRBV12-4 and TRBJ1-1, with a possible D match to TRBD1 (6 bases). The CDR3 runs 16 residues. V was shortened by 4 bases and J by 2 bases, with 17 bases between the two germline ends. This chain's CDR3 is CASSYSIGGINTEAFF. The CDR3 nucleotides are TGTGCCAGCAGTTACTCGATAGGGGGGATCAACACTGAAGCTTTCTTT.

This clonotype was recorded a few times. The chain is built from TRBV20-1 and TRBJ1-5; no reliable D call. The ends were cut back, 3 bases at V and 7 bases at J, with 22 bases in the middle. Germline V gene data show CDR1 as DFQATT and CDR2 as SNEGSKA (reference sequence). The CDR3 is made up of 16 amino acids. The CDR3 DNA reads TGCAGTGCTAGGGCTCAGCCTCGGTCTGTTCGGCAGCCCCAGCATTTT. Its protein is CSARAQPRSVRQPQHF.

The chain employs TRBV29-1 and TRBJ2-1; 14 nucleotides agree with TRBD2. V trimming: 4 bases; J trimming: 7 bases; junction bases outside the gene matches: 12. The germline gives CDR1 SQVTM, CDR2 ANQGSEA. The CDR3 loop spans 17 amino acids. CDR3 bases: TGCAGCGTTGGGCCTGTGACTAGCGGGAGGGCCCCGAATGAGCAGTTCTTC. It is translated as CSVGPVTSGRAPNEQFF.

V usage is TRBV5-4 and J usage is TRBJ2-7, with D unresolved. The CDR3 is 12 residues long. V lost 1 base, J lost 5 bases, and 7 bases lay in between. The germline V gene encodes CDR1 SGHNT and CDR2 YYREEE (reference sequence). Written as DNA, the CDR3 is TGTGCCAGCAGCTTGAGGCCCCACGAGCAGTACTTC. This codes for CASSLRPHEQYF. Using reference TRBV5-4 and TRBJ2-7 for the parts outside the CDR3, the full variable domain is ETGVTQSPTHLIKTRGQQVTLRCSSQSGHNTVSWYQQALGQGPQFIFQYYREEENGRGNFPPRFSGLQFPNYSSELNVNALELDDSALYLCASSLRPHEQYFGPGTRLTVT.

This clonotype was seen just once. The chain carries TRBV29-1 and TRBJ1-1; D gene uncertain. Per germline, CDR1 SQVTM and CDR2 ANQGSEA. The ends were cut back, 0 bases at V and 2 bases at J, with 16 bases in the middle. The CDR3 contains 16 residues. CDR3: CSVEDIAGARNTEAFF. The CDR3 coding sequence is TGCAGCGTTGAAGATATAGCGGGAGCGAGAAACACTGAAGCTTTCTTT.

The chain has TRBV13 and TRBJ2-7; a possible D gene is TRBD2 (6 bases). The germline V gene encodes CDR1 PRHDT and CDR2 FYEKMQ (reference sequence). The CDR3 runs 19 residues. V lost 5 bases, J lost 4 bases, and 30 bases lay in between. The CDR3 region has the DNA TGTGCCAGCAGCACCTCCGGGGCCGGCGGGATGGGTACCGGGTACGAGCAGTACTTC. It is translated as CASSTSGAGGMGTGYEQYF. Supplemented by reference TRBV13 and TRBJ2-7, the full variable domain reads AAGVIQSPRHLIKEKRETATLKCYPIPRHDTVYWYQQGPGQDPQFLISFYEKMQSDKGSIPDRFSAQQFSDYHSELNMSSLELGDSALYFCASSTSGAGGMGTGYEQYFGPGTRLTVT.

The chain recombines TRBV7-3 with TRBJ1-6, with TRBD1 as a possible D gene (6 bases). The CDR3 totals 19 residues. The germline gives CDR1 SGHTA, CDR2 FQGTGA. V dropped 1 base and J dropped 0 bases, with 16 bases sitting between them. For the CDR3, the DNA is TGTGCCAGCAGCTTAATGGGCGACAGGCTGGGCTCCTATAATTCACCCCTCCACTTT. Protein: CASSLMGDRLGSYNSPLHF.

A word on this clonotype: A much larger clone differs from this one at a single base, so this may be a read error. J is TRBJ1-3 and V is TRBV20-1; no definite D call. V gave up 3 bases and J gave up 2 bases, with 11 bases separating them. The V gene's germline CDR1 is DFQATT and CDR2 SNEGSKA (reference sequence). This CDR3 comprises 14 residues. The CDR3 coding sequence is TGCAGTGCTAGCGATACAGCAACTGGAAACACCATATATTTT. Its protein product is CSASDTATGNTIYF.

This clonotype has ten or more counts. This chain connects TRBV7-2 to TRBJ2-1; possibly TRBD2 for D (5 bases). Trimming shortened V by 5 bases and J by 9 bases, and 17 bases separated the two germline ends. The CDR3 loop spans 14 amino acids. Germline CDR1 reads SGHTA; CDR2 reads FQGNSA. The CDR3 spells CASSPQRETGEQFF. CDR3 DNA sequence: TGTGCCAGCAGCCCCCAAAGGGAGACGGGTGAGCAGTTCTTC.

The rearrangement links TRBV25-1 to TRBJ2-7; no firm D call. CDR1 and CDR2 from the germline V gene are MGHDK and SYGVNS. Between the trimmed V and J ends, which lost 0 bases and 3 bases, there was a span of 15 bases. The CDR3 runs 16 residues. DNA for the CDR3: TGTGCCAGCAGTGAATACTCCGGTTCAGGAAGCTACGAGCAGTACTTC. It encodes CASSEYSGSGSYEQYF.

This clonotype was seen repeatedly, ten times or more. CDR3 sequence reads: CAIRDTQAYYEQYF. CDR3 DNA sequence: TGTGCCATCAGGGACACCCAGGCATACTACGAGCAGTACTTC. The chain uses TRBV10-3 and TRBJ2-7; TRBD1 is a possible D gene (5 bases). Germline-derived CDR1 and CDR2 are ENHRY and SYGVKD. V shed 6 bases and J shed 3 bases, with 15 bases lying between them. This CDR3 comprises 14 residues.

This chain uses TRBV2 with TRBJ2-1, with TRBD2 matching 10 bases. Germline-derived CDR1 and CDR2 are SNHLY and FYNNEI. The ends lost 3 bases at V and 7 bases at J; junction bases unmatched: 6. The CDR3 runs 15 residues. The CDR3 sequence is CASSDRASGGNEQFF. The DNA of the CDR3 is TGTGCCAGCAGTGATCGGGCTAGCGGGGGAAATGAGCAGTTCTTC.

This clonotype was seen a handful of times. This sequence joins TRBV13 and TRBJ2-2; D is unclear. This CDR3 is built from 17 residues. V shed 1 base and J shed 2 bases, with 14 bases lying between them. Germline values: CDR1 PRHDT, CDR2 FYEKMQ (reference sequence). The CDR3 sequence is CASSLVAEFDNTGELFF. In nucleotides, the CDR3 is TGTGCCAGCAGCTTAGTTGCGGAGTTCGATAACACCGGGGAGCTGTTTTTT.

This clonotype appeared a single time. The V gene is TRBV19, the J gene TRBJ1-5; D might be TRBD1 (5 bases). Trimming left V 5 bases short and J 9 bases short, with 14 bases between. The CDR3 spans 13 residues. The germline CDR1 and CDR2 sequences are LNHDA and SQIVND (reference sequence). The CDR3 is CASSAERTRPQHF. In nucleotides, the CDR3 is TGTGCCAGTAGTGCCGAAAGGACAAGGCCCCAGCATTTT.

This clonotype was recorded a few times. This sequence joins TRBV2 and TRBJ1-2; maybe TRBD1 (6 bases). There are 18 residues in the CDR3. Germline V gives CDR1 SNHLY, CDR2 FYNNEI. Deletions cut 5 bases from V and 6 bases from J, with 28 bases between. The CDR3 region is CASSLQSWDTSGDDGYTF. CDR3 nucleotide sequence: TGTGCCAGCAGTTTACAATCTTGGGACACTTCCGGGGACGATGGCTACACCTTC.

This clonotype was observed at least ten times. The rearrangement links TRBV5-6 to TRBJ1-1, with a weak D call TRBD1 (6 bases). Germline CDR1 is SGHDT and CDR2 is YYEEEE. The CDR3 is 14 amino acids. Trimming shortened V by 2 bases and J by 2 bases, and 10 bases separated the two germline ends. The CDR3 region is CASSLQGFNTEAFF. DNA of the CDR3: TGTGCCAGCAGCTTACAGGGATTCAACACTGAAGCTTTCTTT.